Given below is one TCR beta chain in context. Its antigen is unidentified. The PCR ran on 60 Vbeta and 13 Jbeta primers. As processed by the authors: Approximately 12 million of 80 million to 85 million unique TCR beta chains were shared, per a later count. The assay was immunoSEQ multiplex PCR, and TCRdb's table has in-frame clones only and misses some. The D gene and trimming were derived from the DNA, and the V and J assignments and clone size from that table. This sample has more than 150,000 clones, with around 81% found just once. The data belong to a study of cytomegalovirus exposure and HLA in healthy donors. Whole-study results and caveats: Listed as cytomegalovirus-associated were around 160 TCR beta chains.

CDR1 and CDR2 from the germline V gene are SGHVS and FNYEAQ. Trimming removed 5 bases from V and 4 bases from J; junction bases left unmatched: 3. This CDR3 contains 16 residues. V is TRBV7-6 and J is TRBJ2-3; 16 bases fit TRBD2. The sample comprised PBMCs. The sequence came from a man between 35 and 55 years old in good health and CMV-seronegative. CDR3 sequence reads: CASSLGTSGRADTQYF. The CDR3 DNA sequence: TGTGCCAGCAGCCTCGGGACTAGCGGGAGGGCAGATACGCAGTATTTT.